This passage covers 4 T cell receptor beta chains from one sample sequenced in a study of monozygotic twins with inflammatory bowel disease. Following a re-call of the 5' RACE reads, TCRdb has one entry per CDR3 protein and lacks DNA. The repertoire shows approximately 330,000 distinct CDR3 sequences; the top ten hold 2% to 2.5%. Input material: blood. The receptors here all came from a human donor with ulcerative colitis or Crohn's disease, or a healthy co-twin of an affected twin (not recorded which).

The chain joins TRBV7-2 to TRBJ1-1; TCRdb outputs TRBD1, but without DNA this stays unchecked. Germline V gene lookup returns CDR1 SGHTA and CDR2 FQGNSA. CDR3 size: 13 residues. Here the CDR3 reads CASSLAVQQGAFF.

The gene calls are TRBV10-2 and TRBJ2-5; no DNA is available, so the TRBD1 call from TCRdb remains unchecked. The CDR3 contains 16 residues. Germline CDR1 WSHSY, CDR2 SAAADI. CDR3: CASSEQGAAAQETQYF.

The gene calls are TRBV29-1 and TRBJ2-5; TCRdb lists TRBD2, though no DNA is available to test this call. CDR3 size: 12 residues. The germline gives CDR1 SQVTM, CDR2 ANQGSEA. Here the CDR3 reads CSVGLAIETQYF. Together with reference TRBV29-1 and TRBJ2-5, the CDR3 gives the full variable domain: SAVISQKPSRDICQRGTSLTIQCQVDSQVTMMFWYRQQPGQSLTLIATANQGSEATYESGFVIDKFPISRPNLTFSTLTVSNMSPEDSSIYLCSVGLAIETQYFGPGTRLLVL.

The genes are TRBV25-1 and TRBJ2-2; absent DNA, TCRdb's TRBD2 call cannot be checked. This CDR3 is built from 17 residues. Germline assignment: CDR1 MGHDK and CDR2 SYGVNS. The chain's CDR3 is CASSDQRSSILPGELFF.